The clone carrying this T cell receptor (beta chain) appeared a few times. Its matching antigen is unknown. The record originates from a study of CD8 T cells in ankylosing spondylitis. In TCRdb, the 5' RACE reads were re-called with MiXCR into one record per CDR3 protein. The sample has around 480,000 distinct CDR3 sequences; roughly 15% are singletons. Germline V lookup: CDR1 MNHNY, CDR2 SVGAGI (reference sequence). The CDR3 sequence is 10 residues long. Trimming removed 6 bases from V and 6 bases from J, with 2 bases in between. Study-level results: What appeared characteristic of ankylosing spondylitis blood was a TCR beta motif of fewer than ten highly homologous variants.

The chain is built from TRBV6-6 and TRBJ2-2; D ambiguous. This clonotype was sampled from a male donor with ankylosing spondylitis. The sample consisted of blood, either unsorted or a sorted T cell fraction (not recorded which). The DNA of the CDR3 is TGTGCCAGCAGCCCCGGGGAGCTGTTTTTT. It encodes CASSPGELFF.